Sequencing of this TCR beta chain was carried out in a study of cytomegalovirus exposure and HLA in healthy donors. This clone was counted a few times. 13 Jbeta primers and 60 Vbeta primers were used for the PCR. Using immunoSEQ multiplex PCR, the repertoire was profiled, and TCRdb retains in-frame clones only, with some absent. This sample has about 200,000 clones, with 80% to 85% found just once. This sequence was found in a woman between 18 and 29 years old in good health and CMV-seronegative. Material: PBMCs.

CDR3 nucleotide sequence: TGCGCCAGCAGCTTGGGGGCGGGAGAGGGGTACAATGAGCAGTTCTTC. It encodes CASSLGAGEGYNEQFF. The chain uses TRBV5-1 and TRBJ2-1; 7 bases map to TRBD2. CDR3 length: 16 residues. Germline V lookup: CDR1 SGHRS, CDR2 YFSETQ. Germline trimming cut 0 bases from V and 4 bases from J; bases unmatched to any gene: 7.